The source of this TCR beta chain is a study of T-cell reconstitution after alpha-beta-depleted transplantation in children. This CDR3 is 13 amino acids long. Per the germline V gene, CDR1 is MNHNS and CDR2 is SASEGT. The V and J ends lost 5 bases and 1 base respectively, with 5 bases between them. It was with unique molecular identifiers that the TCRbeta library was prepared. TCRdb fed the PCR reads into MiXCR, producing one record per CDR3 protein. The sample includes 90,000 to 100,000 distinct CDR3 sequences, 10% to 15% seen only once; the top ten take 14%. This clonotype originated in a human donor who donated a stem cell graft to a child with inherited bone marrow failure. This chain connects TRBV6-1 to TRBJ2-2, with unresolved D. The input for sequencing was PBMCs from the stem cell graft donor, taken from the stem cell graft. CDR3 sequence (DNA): TGTGCCAGCAGTCCCGGGAACACCGGGGAGCTGTTTTTT. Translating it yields CASSPGNTGELFF.